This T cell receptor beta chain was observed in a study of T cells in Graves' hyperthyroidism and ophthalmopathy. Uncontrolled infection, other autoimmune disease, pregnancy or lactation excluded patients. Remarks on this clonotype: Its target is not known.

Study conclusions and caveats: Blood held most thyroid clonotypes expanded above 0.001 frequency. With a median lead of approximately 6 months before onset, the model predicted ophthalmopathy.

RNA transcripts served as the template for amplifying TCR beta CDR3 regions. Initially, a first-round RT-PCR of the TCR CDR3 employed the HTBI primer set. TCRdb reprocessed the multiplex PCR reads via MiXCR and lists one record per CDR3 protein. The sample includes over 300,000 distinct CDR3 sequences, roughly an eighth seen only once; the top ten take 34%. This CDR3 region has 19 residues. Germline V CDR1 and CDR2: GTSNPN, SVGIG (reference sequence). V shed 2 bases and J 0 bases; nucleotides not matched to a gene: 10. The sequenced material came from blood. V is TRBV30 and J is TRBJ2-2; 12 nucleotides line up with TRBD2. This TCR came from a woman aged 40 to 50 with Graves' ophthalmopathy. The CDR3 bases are TGTGCCTGGAGTCCCCCGCTAGCGGGAGGGCCCCCGAACACCGGGGAGCTGTTTTTT. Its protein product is CAWSPPLAGGPPNTGELFF.